This T cell receptor beta chain was sequenced during a study of cytomegalovirus exposure and HLA in healthy donors (dated 2017 in TCRdb). About the study as a whole: An earlier analysis of a few hundred of the donors reported 250 to 300 Gb of sequence data and 100 million to 120 million unique TCR beta sequences obtained from around 170 million T cells. Alongside the repertoire data, information on donor age, sex, ethnicity and CMV serostatus was compiled. An earlier analysis of some 600 of the donors applied high-throughput TCR beta sequencing to assess whether each TCR beta V gene segment acted as functional or pseudogenic. All discovery cohort repertoires had been generated on a single sequencing platform. Rather than drawing on any new phenotypic data, the later analysis identified candidate immune exposures from TCR beta sequences and the way those sequences occurred across donors. Several DR-DQ haplotypes were treated as single units for association and clustering because of strong linkage in the cohort. Across some 400 genotyped donors of the cohort, an average of roughly 250,000 unique TCR beta nucleotide sequences per donor were sequenced, and approximately 17% of those sequences were non-productive. Of the approximately 400 genotyped donors, 65% to 90% fell in the genetic ancestry cluster associated with self-reported Caucasian donors. Class I and class II HLA loci were covered by the typing at four-digit resolution. Typing coverage differed by locus: A, B, C, DRB1 and DQB1 were typed in roughly 620-640 donors, DQA1 in 522, DPA1 in some 570, and DPB1 in 472. To predict cytomegalovirus infection status, the study brought together high-throughput TCR immunosequencing, statistical association of individual TCRs with disease status, and machine learning. A later genetic analysis took genome-wide SNP genotypes for about 65% of the roughly 670 donors and used that subset as a discovery cohort. Besides the first cohort of roughly 640 subjects, a separate validation cohort made up of 120 different subjects was used. A later analysis re-analyzed previously published TCR beta repertoires from 666 donors and added high-resolution HLA genotyping to study TCR occurrence patterns. The study was designed to test whether signatures of past pathogen exposure could be identified by cataloging public T cell receptors. The study profiled the T cell repertoires of 666 subjects by immunosequencing and related them to cytomegalovirus serostatus. Approximately 300 gigabases of sequencing data and 70 million to 100 million unique TCR sequences made up an early release that covered roughly 670 HLA-typed donors.

For this clone: Its target antigen remains unknown. No qualities accompany the bases; no much larger clone lies one base away.

From the cysteine up to the phenylalanine, the CDR3 has a length of 18 residues. Only the CDR3 region is kept as DNA, spanning 54 bases read in frame from base 1. From V the trimming removes 8 bases and from J it removes 7 bases, while the gene matches leave 22 bases of the junction unaccounted for. According to the germline V gene, CDR1 reads WSHSY and CDR2 reads SAAADI. Library construction relied on the immunoSEQ multiplex PCR assay. The multiplex PCR relied on a mix of 60 forward primers for TCR Vbeta segments and 13 reverse primers for TCR Jbeta segments. The CDR3 region of rearranged TCR beta genes was amplified from genomic DNA with a multiplex PCR assay. Amplified TCR beta libraries were sequenced as 87-base-pair reads on the Illumina HiSeq System. In the source study's methods: Across the 670 or so repertoires, a later analysis counted around 80 million unique TCR beta chains, roughly 11 million of which were shared by at least two donors. A nearest-neighbor algorithm error-corrected the raw reads and collapsed the reads into unique sequences, merging closely related sequences to remove PCR and sequencing errors. Alignment of CDR3 sequences to IMGT reference sequences was used to assign V, D and J gene segments. For a sequence to be retained, a match of at least six nucleotides to both a V gene segment and a J gene segment was required. A rearrangement was called productive if the CDR3 had no stop codons and remained in frame with V and J, and every other rearrangement was called non-productive. Following IMGT convention, CDR3 was defined as the stretch from the second conserved V-encoded cysteine up to the conserved J-encoded phenylalanine. Sequences without an unambiguous match to a single V gene segment were excluded from the earlier analysis of 587 of the donors. In an earlier analysis of several hundred of the donors, a V segment was called functional when productive rearrangements were above 56.7%, and segregating when the standard deviation between donors exceeded 5%. A statistical classification framework was built to diagnose cytomegalovirus status from the catalog of TCR beta chain sequences. In a later analysis, V and J genes were assigned by comparing TCR nucleotide sequences against IMGT/GENE-DB human TR gene sequences. Using the TCRdist pipeline, a later analysis assigned CDR3 sequences along with most-parsimonious VDJ recombination scenarios. In a later analysis, every TCR beta chain was defined by the combination of its CDR3 amino acid sequence and its V-gene family, and reads without a unique V-gene family were dropped. As a way to deal with suspected cross-contamination and a sequencing artifact, a later analysis dropped roughly 600 nucleotide sequences that were highly shared and had low generation probability. In a later analysis, a clonal expansion index for each public chain was calculated from normalized within-repertoire ranks of inferred template counts. A later analysis computed generation probabilities with a VDJ recombination model fitted to out-of-frame rearrangements, and checked the results against IGoR. In a later analysis, hypergeometric tests were used to score TCR-TCR, TCR-HLA and TCR-CMV co-occurrence, with a repertoire-size bias correction applied to TCR pairs. To estimate false discovery rates, a later analysis permuted the HLA or CMV assignments 20 times. In a later analysis, co-occurring TCRs were grouped with DBSCAN, and TCRdist sequence similarity was added when clustering was performed within HLA-allele-positive subsets. Repertoires with fewer than 30,000 or more than 120,000 public chains were left out of co-occurrence clustering, as were about five repertoires with anomalous nucleotide sharing. TCRdb re-hosts the immuneACCESS table, in-frame sequences only. Its copies lack some clones; in the studies checked, an unresolved V gene accounts for under half of them, and the cause for the rest is not known. The DNA was the basis for D and trimming; V, J and clone size are from that table. Counted in this sample were 150,000 to 200,000 clones; around four fifths of them appeared once. Of the sample, under 2% is held by the ten largest clones.

Results the study describes overall, beyond this receptor: A further reported finding was that TCR beta sequences accurately predicted the HLA-A and HLA-B alleles for most subjects in the first cohort. Some IMGT-functional V segments, including TRBV6-2 and TRBV6-3, could not be distinguished by the 87-base-pair reads and were therefore excluded. CMV serostatus was the only immune exposure information available for the cohort. A later analysis found that most CMV-associated TCR beta chains appeared HLA-restricted, with HLA associations seemingly driven largely by CMV exposure. A later analysis found that HLA-associated TCR beta chains were more clonally expanded and had lower generation probabilities than equally common non-associated chains. A later analysis reported that several top co-occurrence clusters appeared linked to parvovirus B19, influenza, CMV and Epstein-Barr virus. Across donors, most TCR sequences were observed very rarely, whereas some public TCRs were present in many individuals. A cluster of highly shared sequence variants was judged likely to be a technical artifact of the sequencing pipeline. A later genetic analysis reported fewer N-insertions in productive TCRs among donors in an Asian-associated ancestry cluster than the 666-donor mean. Broadly in line with IMGT annotations, most TCR beta V segments showed up in productive rearrangements about 87% or about 30% of the time in an earlier analysis of around 600 of the donors. The presence/absence analyses assumed that sequencing depth was roughly uniform across donors, and that assumption may not be true. The earlier analysis of a few hundred of the donors excluded roughly 16 rarely observed V segments, including chromosome 9 orphons, because counts were too low. In a later analysis, the rate of TCR association differed among HLA loci, with DRB1 alleles having the most associated TCRs and HLA-C alleles having the fewest. Because HLA typing was unavailable for some donors at each locus, only the typed subset was used in association tests. An association between a missense DCLRE1C variant and V-gene and J-gene trimming of TCR beta chains was found in a later genetic analysis and replicated in an independent cohort. The authors suggested that the approach could potentially be extended to other disease states and immunological phenotypes. Strong co-occurrence of HLA alleles, especially DR and DQ, made assigning TCR associations to individual alleles difficult. The classifier was reported to diagnose cytomegalovirus status with high specificity and sensitivity in both the original and validation cohorts. This cohort had only TCR beta chains sequenced, and the lack of alpha or paired-chain data limited which features could be detected. In the study, 150 to 200 TCR beta chains were listed as associated with cytomegalovirus. Linkage disequilibrium might explain the correlated functional status among segregating V segments, but an unknown experimental factor could not be excluded. In a later analysis, 16,951 TCR beta sequences were associated with specific HLA alleles at a false discovery rate of 0.05. A few of the identified cytomegalovirus-associated TCR beta chains were confirmed in vitro to be specific for cytomegalovirus antigens.

The cohort consisted of fewer than 700 healthy bone marrow donors. At the time of sampling, every cohort member was nominally healthy, though immune exposures that went unrecorded were likely present. The donor was CMV seronegative and was included in the group of hundreds of seronegative cohort members. A peripheral blood sample was provided by each donor, and peripheral blood mononuclear cells were used for TCR beta sequencing. The Qiagen DNeasy Blood Extraction Kit was used to extract genomic DNA from the blood cell samples. This chain is built from TRBV10-2 and TRBJ2-5; 10 of the junction bases match TRBD2. Material: PBMCs. The clonotype comes from a young woman in good health and CMV-seronegative. The CDR3 has the sequence CASGRLAGVFGLKGTQYF. The DNA is as follows: TGCGCCAGCGGTAGGCTAGCGGGAGTCTTTGGGTTGAAAGGGACCCAGTACTTC.